Following are 23 T cell receptor beta chains from one sample sequenced in a study of blood T cells in healthy people across ages (dated by TCRdb to about 2015). The library was built by means of 5' RACE. Sequenced using an Illumina HiSeq 2500. The second PCR ran for about 6 to 11 cycles and used a J-beta primer mix along with a sample-barcoded 5' primer. The public sequencing data were trimmed at Q25 with fastp and processed into clonotypes with MiXCR by TCRdb, which kept only in-frame beta chains. Under each unique CDR3 protein, matching rows form one entry showing the most common genes and DNA. This sample has about 640,000 distinct CDR3 sequences in its table, and 58% of those were observed once. Jointly, the top ten make up 30% to 45% of the sample. Sequenced sample: blood. The source of these receptors is a man aged 60-69 years in good health.

The rearrangement uses TRBV11-2 and TRBJ2-3; 8 nucleotides line up with TRBD2. The V gene's germline CDR1 is SGHAT and CDR2 FQNNGV. CDR3 length: 16 amino acids. V gave up 1 base and J gave up 6 bases; unmatched junction bases: 9. The CDR3 DNA follows: TGTGCCAGCAGCTTAGTCTCGGCGGGGGGTTGGGATACGCAGTATTTT. It yields the protein CASSLVSAGGWDTQYF.

The genes are TRBV3-1 and TRBJ2-5, with D perhaps matching TRBD2 (5 bases). With 0 bases removed from V and 11 bases from J, the gap between germline ends came to 16 bases. Germline-derived CDR1 and CDR2 are LGHDT and YNNKEL (reference sequence). The CDR3 loop spans 14 amino acids. The CDR3 sequence is CASSQDPGVGEQYF. In DNA form, the CDR3 reads TGTGCCAGCAGCCAAGACCCCGGGGTGGGAGAGCAGTACTTC.

The rearrangement joins TRBV11-2 to TRBJ2-1, with TRBD1 identical over 7 bases. Germline assignment: CDR1 SGHAT and CDR2 FQNNGV. This CDR3 comprises 15 residues. After removal of 3 bases from V and 6 bases from J, the junction contained 8 bases not matched to a gene. This chain's CDR3 is CASSFRAGGLNEQFF. CDR3 coding DNA: TGTGCCAGCAGCTTTCGGGCAGGGGGTCTCAATGAGCAGTTCTTC.

The rearrangement links TRBV6-1 to TRBJ2-6; 8 nucleotides line up with TRBD2. Germline CDR1 is MNHNS and CDR2 is SASEGT. The CDR3 contains 16 residues. The V segment lost 7 bases and the J segment 0 bases; nucleotides outside the gene matches: 5. Here the CDR3 DNA reads TGTGCCAGCACCGAGCGGGGGCCCTCTGGGGCCAACGTCCTGACTTTC. The encoded protein is CASTERGPSGANVLTF.

This rearrangement joins TRBV28 to TRBJ2-1, with D tentatively TRBD1 or TRBD2 (5 bases each). This CDR3 is built from 15 residues. Trimming removed 3 bases from V and 7 bases from J, with 16 bases in between. Germline V gene sequence: CDR1 MDHEN, CDR2 SYDVKM. The DNA of the CDR3 is TGTGCCAGCAGTTTCGGGGCAGGCCAAGAAAATGAGCAGTTCTTC. This translates into CASSFGAGQENEQFF.

This clonotype was counted ten times or more. DNA for the CDR3: TGTGCCAGCAGTTGGGACTCCGTCACAGATACGCAGTATTTT. The encoded protein is CASSWDSVTDTQYF. The chain combines TRBV2 with TRBJ2-3, with a tentative D call TRBD2 (6 bases). The V end was cut by 5 bases, the J end by 2 bases, with 11 bases between. There are 14 residues in the CDR3. The germline V gene has CDR1 SNHLY and CDR2 FYNNEI. Supplemented by reference TRBV2 and TRBJ2-3, the full variable domain reads EPEVTQTPSHQVTQMGQEVILRCVPISNHLYFYWYRQILGQKVEFLVSFYNNEISEKSEIFDDQFSVERPDGSNFTLKIRSTKLEDSAMYFCASSWDSVTDTQYFGPGTRLTVL.

The rearrangement joins TRBV28 to TRBJ1-4; perhaps TRBD1 as D (5 bases). This CDR3 comprises 15 residues. Trimming pared 5 bases from V and 8 bases from J, leaving 18 bases between. Germline V CDR1 and CDR2: MDHEN, SYDVKM. The CDR3 protein is CASSPFGQGEEKLFF. The CDR3 DNA reads TGTGCCAGCAGTCCCTTCGGCCAGGGAGAGGAAAAACTGTTTTTT.

This clonotype occurred once. The CDR3 spells CSARALGLAGRQETQYF. The DNA of the CDR3 is TGCAGTGCTAGAGCCCTAGGACTAGCGGGGAGACAAGAGACCCAGTACTTC. This chain joins TRBV20-1 and TRBJ2-5; 12 nucleotides match TRBD2. The V and J ends lost 1 base and 2 bases, in that order; junction bases with no gene match: 8. The CDR3 totals 17 residues. The germline V gene encodes CDR1 DFQATT and CDR2 SNEGSKA (reference sequence).

The chain links TRBV12-3 or TRBV12-4 to TRBJ2-4; unclear D gene. The tail of the sequence fits TRBJ2-7 better, so the J call may be wrong. This CDR3 has 12 amino acids. The CDR3 sequence: CASSFLYREQYF. The CDR3 nucleotides read TGTGCCAGCAGTTTCCTCTACCGCGAGCAGTACTTC.

The V and J genes are TRBV5-1 and TRBJ2-2; 10 bases agree with TRBD2. The CDR3 consists of 18 residues. The V and J ends lost 1 base and 6 bases, in that order; junction bases with no gene match: 12. CDR1 and CDR2 from the germline V gene are SGHRS and YFSETQ. For the CDR3, the DNA is TGCGCCAGCAGCTTGTTGTCTAGCGGGGGAATCGTACCCGGGGAGCTGTTTTTT. This sequence encodes CASSLLSSGGIVPGELFF.

This rearrangement joins TRBV15 to TRBJ2-5, with TRBD2 identical over 9 bases. The germline CDR1 and CDR2 sequences are LNHNV and YYDKDF (reference sequence). The ends lost 0 bases at V and 2 bases at J; junction bases unmatched: 10. CDR3 length equals 18 residues. CDR3 residues: CATSRDFGRGGKQETQYF. CDR3 DNA sequence: TGTGCCACCAGCAGAGATTTCGGGCGGGGGGGCAAACAAGAGACCCAGTACTTC.

This clonotype has more than one count but fewer than ten. J is TRBJ2-6 and V is TRBV3-1; D not resolved. V was clipped by 7 bases and J by 0 bases, with 13 bases between them. Looked up from germline, CDR1 is LGHDT and CDR2 is YNNKEL (reference sequence). The CDR3 sequence is 16 residues long. This CDR3 reads CASTSSWNSGANVLTF. DNA for the CDR3: TGTGCCAGCACCAGCTCCTGGAACTCTGGGGCCAACGTCCTGACTTTC.

Written as DNA, the CDR3 is TGCAGTGCTAGAGCTGGGGAGCGTACGGGGGAGGTGCCAGATACGCAGTATTTT. Its protein product is CSARAGERTGEVPDTQYF. The genes are TRBV20-1 and TRBJ2-3, with D possibly TRBD2 on 6 matching bases. The V and J ends lost 1 base and 4 bases respectively, with 24 bases between them. The CDR3 runs 18 residues. Per the germline V gene, CDR1 is DFQATT and CDR2 is SNEGSKA (reference sequence).

The rearrangement joins TRBV5-1 to TRBJ2-4, with 12 bases identical to TRBD1. The DNA matches TRBJ2-7 better at its end, which makes the J call doubtful. The CDR3 length is 14 residues. Germline V gene data show CDR1 as SGHRS and CDR2 as YFSETQ. The CDR3 nucleotides are TGCGCCAGCAGCCCCGGGACAGGGGGCTTCGAGCAGTACTTC. Translation: CASSPGTGGFEQYF.

The CDR3 spells CSVGQNHNEQFF. CDR3 nucleotides: TGCAGTGTAGGGCAGAACCACAATGAGCAGTTCTTC. This chain links TRBV20-1 with TRBJ2-1; D is unresolved. This CDR3 contains 12 residues. V lost 7 bases, J lost 5 bases, and 12 bases lay in between. The germline V gene has CDR1 DFQATT and CDR2 SNEGSKA (reference sequence).

Here the CDR3 DNA reads TGCGCCAGCAGTAACCTAGCGGGGGGGAACAATGAGCAGTTCTTC. Translation: CASSNLAGGNNEQFF. This sequence joins TRBV5-1 and TRBJ2-1, with TRBD2 matching over 12 bases. Germline V gene sequence: CDR1 SGHRS, CDR2 YFSETQ. The CDR3 extends over 15 amino acids. The ends lost 5 bases at V and 5 bases at J; junction bases unmatched: 5. The complete variable domain, with remaining parts taken from reference TRBV5-1 and TRBJ2-1, reads KAGVTQTPRYLIKTRGQQVTLSCSPISGHRSVSWYQQTPGQGLQFLFEYFSETQRNKGNFPGRFSGRQFSNSRSEMNVSTLELGDSALYLCASSNLAGGNNEQFFGPGTRLTVL.

This chain links TRBV11-2 with TRBJ2-5; TRBD2 matches at 10 bases. The junction had 4 bases not matched to a gene; V was cut back by 7 bases and J by 2 bases. Germline CDR1 and CDR2: SGHAT and FQNNGV. This CDR3 spans 14 amino acids. The CDR3 protein is CASNGAGGQETQYF. In DNA, the CDR3 is TGTGCCAGCAATGGAGCGGGGGGGCAAGAGACCCAGTACTTC. Using reference TRBV11-2 and TRBJ2-5 for the parts outside the CDR3, the full variable domain is EAGVAQSPRYKIIEKRQSVAFWCNPISGHATLYWYQQILGQGPKLLIQFQNNGVVDDSQLPKDRFSAERLKGVDSTLKIQPAKLEDSAVYLCASNGAGGQETQYFGPGTRLLVL.

Remarks on this clonotype: One junction end does not reproduce the germline sequence, and a read error may be involved. The CDR3 loop is CACSRRLAGLPLGETQYF. In DNA form, the CDR3 reads TGTGCCTGCAGCCGGAGACTAGCGGGGCTTCCCTTAGGAGAGACCCAGTACTTC. The chain uses TRBV7-2 and TRBJ2-5, with TRBD2 identical over 11 bases. The germline V gene encodes CDR1 SGHTA and CDR2 FQGNSA. The CDR3 extends over 18 amino acids.

At least ten counts were recorded for this clonotype. The rearrangement joins TRBV20-1 to TRBJ2-5, with TRBD2 matching 8 bases. The junction had 4 bases not matched to a gene; V was cut back by 3 bases and J by 4 bases. The V gene's germline CDR1 is DFQATT and CDR2 SNEGSKA (reference sequence). The length of the CDR3 is 13 residues. DNA for the CDR3: TGCAGTGCTAGCGGGGGGGCCCCAGAGACCCAGTACTTC. Its translation is CSASGGAPETQYF.

V usage is TRBV12-3 or TRBV12-4 and J usage is TRBJ2-3, with D possibly matching TRBD1 (6 bases). The CDR3 runs 16 residues. Trimming stripped 4 bases from V and 3 bases from J, with 17 bases between. As DNA, the CDR3 is TGTGCCAGCAGTTGGTCCCCGGGACAAATTACAGATACGCAGTATTTT. It specifies CASSWSPGQITDTQYF.

This clonotype came up many times. In nucleotides, the CDR3 is TGTGCCAGCAGCTATCGTTCGGGAGGCGAGACCCAGTACTTC. Its translation is CASSYRSGGETQYF. V usage is TRBV7-9 and J usage is TRBJ2-5, with 7 bases aligning to TRBD2. This CDR3 contains 14 residues. V trimming: 4 bases; J trimming: 5 bases; junction bases outside the gene matches: 7. From germline, CDR1 is SEHNR and CDR2 FQNEAQ (reference sequence). Full variable domain (missing parts from reference TRBV7-9 and TRBJ2-5): DTGVSQNPRHKITKRGQNVTFRCDPISEHNRLYWYRQTLGQGPEFLTYFQNEAQLEKSRLLSDRFSAERPKGSFSTLEIQRTEQGDSAMYLCASSYRSGGETQYFGPGTRLLVL.

This clonotype has only one observation. The chain joins TRBV20-1 to TRBJ2-3; 12 bases map to TRBD2. The trim removed 4 bases at V and 7 bases at J, leaving 9 bases unmatched. This CDR3 has 15 amino acids. Germline CDR1 and CDR2: DFQATT and SNEGSKA (reference sequence). CDR3 bases: TGCAGTGCTACCGTCAGGGGACTAGCGGGTTATACGCAGTATTTT. Protein: CSATVRGLAGYTQYF.

The genes are TRBV10-3 and TRBJ2-5; D perhaps matches TRBD1 (6 bases). The last part of the DNA fits TRBJ2-1 better; the J call may be wrong. This CDR3 is built from 13 residues. Germline-derived CDR1 and CDR2 are ENHRY and SYGVKD. CDR3: CAISVQGGETQFF. In nucleotides, the CDR3 is TGTGCCATCAGTGTACAGGGTGGGGAGACCCAGTTCTTC.